This T cell receptor (beta chain) was captured by sequencing in a study of blood T cell repertoires in COVID-19. Study background: Acute-phase and convalescent COVID-19 samples originated in the United States, Italy and Spain. T cells, B-cell-depleted T cells, or PBMCs provided the cDNA or gDNA that served as material.

In the source study's methods: Counts of nucleated cells, estimated from reference gene primer amplification, were obtained. TCRdb's copy holds only in-frame clones and misses some; the assay was immunoSEQ multiplex PCR. V and J calls and clone size are copied from that table; D and trimming were computed from the DNA. There are 250,000 to 300,000 clones in the sample; 80% to 85% occur only once, and around 2.9% lies in the top ten. The V gene's germline CDR1 is LNHDA and CDR2 SQIVND (reference sequence). V was trimmed by 1 base and J by 4 bases, leaving 14 bases between them. This CDR3 is built from 16 residues. In its sample, this clone was seen a few times.

Sequencing was done on a sample of peripheral blood. V gene TRBV19 combines with J gene TRBJ1-3; D remains unclear. The TCR sequence derives from a woman aged 55-69 years with active or convalescent COVID-19. In DNA form, the CDR3 reads TGTGCCAGTAGTATAGTATCGTCGGAGCCCGGAAACACCATATATTTT. Translation: CASSIVSSEPGNTIYF.